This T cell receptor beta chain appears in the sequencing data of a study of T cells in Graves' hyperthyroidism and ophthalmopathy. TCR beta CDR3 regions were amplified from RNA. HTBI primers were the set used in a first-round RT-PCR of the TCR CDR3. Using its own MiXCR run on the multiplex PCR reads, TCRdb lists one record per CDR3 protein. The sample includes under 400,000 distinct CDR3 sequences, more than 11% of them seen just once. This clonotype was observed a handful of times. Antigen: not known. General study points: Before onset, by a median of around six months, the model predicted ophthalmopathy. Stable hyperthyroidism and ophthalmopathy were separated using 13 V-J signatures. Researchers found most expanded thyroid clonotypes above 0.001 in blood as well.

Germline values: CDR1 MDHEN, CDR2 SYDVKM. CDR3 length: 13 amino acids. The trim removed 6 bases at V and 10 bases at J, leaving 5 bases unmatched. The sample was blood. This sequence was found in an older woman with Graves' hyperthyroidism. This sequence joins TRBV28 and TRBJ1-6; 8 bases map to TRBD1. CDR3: CASRGTGGSPLHF. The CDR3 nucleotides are TGTGCCAGCAGAGGGACAGGCGGGTCACCCCTCCACTTT.